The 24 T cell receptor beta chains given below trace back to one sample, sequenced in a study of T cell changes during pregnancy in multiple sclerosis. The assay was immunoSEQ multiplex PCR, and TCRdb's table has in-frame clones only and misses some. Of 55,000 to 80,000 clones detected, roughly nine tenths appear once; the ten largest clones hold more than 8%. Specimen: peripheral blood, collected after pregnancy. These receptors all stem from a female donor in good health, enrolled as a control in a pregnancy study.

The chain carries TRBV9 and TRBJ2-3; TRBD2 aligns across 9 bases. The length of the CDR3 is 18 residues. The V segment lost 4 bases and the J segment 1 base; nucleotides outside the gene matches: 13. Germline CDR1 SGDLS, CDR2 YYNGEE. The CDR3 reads CASSPPPLSGGRTDTQYF. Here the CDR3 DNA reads TGTGCCAGCAGCCCACCACCCCTTAGCGGGGGACGCACAGATACGCAGTATTTT.

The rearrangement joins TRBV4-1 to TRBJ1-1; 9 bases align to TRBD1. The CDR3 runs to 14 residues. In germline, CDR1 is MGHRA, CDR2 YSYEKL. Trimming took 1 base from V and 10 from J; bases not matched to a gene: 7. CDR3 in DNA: TGCGCCAGCAGCCAAGCGGGACAGGGCTTGCGAGCTTTCTTT. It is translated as CASSQAGQGLRAFF.

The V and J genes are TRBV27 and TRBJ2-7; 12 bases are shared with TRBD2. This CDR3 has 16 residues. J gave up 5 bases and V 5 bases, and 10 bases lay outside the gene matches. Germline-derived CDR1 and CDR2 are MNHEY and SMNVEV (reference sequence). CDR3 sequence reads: CASSPVGLAGLDEQYF. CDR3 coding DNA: TGTGCCAGCAGTCCGGTAGGACTAGCGGGGCTCGACGAGCAGTACTTC.

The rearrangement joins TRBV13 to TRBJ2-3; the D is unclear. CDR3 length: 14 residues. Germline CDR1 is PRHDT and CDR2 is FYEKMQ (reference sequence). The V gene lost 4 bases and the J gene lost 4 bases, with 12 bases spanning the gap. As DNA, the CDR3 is TGTGCCAGCAGCTCACGAACCTCGGCAGATACGCAGTATTTT. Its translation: CASSSRTSADTQYF.

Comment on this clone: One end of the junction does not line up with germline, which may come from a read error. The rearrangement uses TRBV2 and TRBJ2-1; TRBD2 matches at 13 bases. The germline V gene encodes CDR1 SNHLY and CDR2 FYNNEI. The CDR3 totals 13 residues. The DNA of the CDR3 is TGTGCCAGCAGAGAAGGGGGACTAGCGGGAAATTTCTTC. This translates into CASREGGLAGNFF.

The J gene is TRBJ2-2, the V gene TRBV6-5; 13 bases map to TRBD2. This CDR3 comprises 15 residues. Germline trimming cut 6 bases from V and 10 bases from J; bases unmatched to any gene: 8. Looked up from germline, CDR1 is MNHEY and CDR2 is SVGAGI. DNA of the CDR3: TGTGCCAGCAGAACTAGCGGGAGGGCCGGGGTGGAGCTGTTTTTT. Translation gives CASRTSGRAGVELFF.

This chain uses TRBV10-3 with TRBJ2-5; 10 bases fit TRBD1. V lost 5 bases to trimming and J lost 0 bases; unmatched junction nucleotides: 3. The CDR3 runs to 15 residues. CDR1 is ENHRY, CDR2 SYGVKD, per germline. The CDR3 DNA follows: TGTGCCATCAGTCTCGGGACAGGGGACCAAGAGACCCAGTACTTC. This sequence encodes CAISLGTGDQETQYF.

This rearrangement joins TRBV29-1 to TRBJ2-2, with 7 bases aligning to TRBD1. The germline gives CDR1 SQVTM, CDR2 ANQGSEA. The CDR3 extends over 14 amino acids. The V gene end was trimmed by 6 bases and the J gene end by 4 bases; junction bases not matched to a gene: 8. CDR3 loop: CSVAWDRLTGELFF. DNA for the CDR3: TGCAGCGTAGCCTGGGACAGACTCACCGGGGAGCTGTTTTTT.

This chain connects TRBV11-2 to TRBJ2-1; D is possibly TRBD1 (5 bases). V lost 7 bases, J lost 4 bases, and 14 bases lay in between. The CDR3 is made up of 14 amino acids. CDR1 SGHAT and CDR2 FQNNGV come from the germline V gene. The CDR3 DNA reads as TGTGCCAGCAACTCACTCACAGGTTACAATGAGCAGTTCTTC. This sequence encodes CASNSLTGYNEQFF. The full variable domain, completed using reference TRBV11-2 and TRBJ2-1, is EAGVAQSPRYKIIEKRQSVAFWCNPISGHATLYWYQQILGQGPKLLIQFQNNGVVDDSQLPKDRFSAERLKGVDSTLKIQPAKLEDSAVYLCASNSLTGYNEQFFGPGTRLTVL.

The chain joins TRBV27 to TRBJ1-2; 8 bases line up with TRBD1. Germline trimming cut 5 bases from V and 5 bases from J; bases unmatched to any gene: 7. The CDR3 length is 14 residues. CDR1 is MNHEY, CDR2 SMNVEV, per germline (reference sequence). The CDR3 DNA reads TGTGCCAGCAGTGCAGGGGGCTGGGGGTATGGCTACACCTTC. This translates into CASSAGGWGYGYTF.

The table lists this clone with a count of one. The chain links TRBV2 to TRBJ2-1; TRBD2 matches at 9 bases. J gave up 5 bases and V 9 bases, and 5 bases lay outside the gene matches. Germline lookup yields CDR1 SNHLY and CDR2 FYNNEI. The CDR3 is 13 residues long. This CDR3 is CARGSSGDNEQFF. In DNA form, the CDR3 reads TGTGCCAGGGGGTCTAGCGGGGACAATGAGCAGTTCTTC.

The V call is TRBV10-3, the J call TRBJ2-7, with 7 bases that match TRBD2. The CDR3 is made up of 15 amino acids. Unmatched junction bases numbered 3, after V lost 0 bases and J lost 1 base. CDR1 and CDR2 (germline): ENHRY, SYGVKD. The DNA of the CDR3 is TGTGCCATCAGTGAGTCGTCTAGCGGTTCCTACGAGCAGTACTTC. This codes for CAISESSSGSYEQYF.

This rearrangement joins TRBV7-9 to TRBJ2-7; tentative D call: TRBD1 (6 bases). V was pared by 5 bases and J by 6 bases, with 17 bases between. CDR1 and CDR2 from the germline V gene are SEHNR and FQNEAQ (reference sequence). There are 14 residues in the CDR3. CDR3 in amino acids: CASSLPRDTGEQYF. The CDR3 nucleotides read TGTGCCAGCAGCCTCCCCAGGGACACGGGCGAGCAGTACTTC.

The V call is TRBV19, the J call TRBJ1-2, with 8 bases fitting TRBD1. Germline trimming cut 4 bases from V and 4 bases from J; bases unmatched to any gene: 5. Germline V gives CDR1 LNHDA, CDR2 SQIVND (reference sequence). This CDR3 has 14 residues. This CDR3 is CASSRETGAYGYTF. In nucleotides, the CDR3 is TGTGCCAGTAGTAGGGAGACAGGGGCCTATGGCTACACCTTC.

The CDR3 DNA reads as TGTGCCAGCAGTTTTCGGGGGGGAGGGACAGGGGTAAGTGAAGCTTTCTTT. This gives the protein CASSFRGGGTGVSEAFF. The rearrangement uses TRBV27 and TRBJ1-1; 10 positions match TRBD1. In germline, CDR1 is MNHEY, CDR2 SMNVEV (reference sequence). The CDR3 length is 17 residues. With V trimmed by 3 bases and J by 7 bases, 14 bases remained unmatched.

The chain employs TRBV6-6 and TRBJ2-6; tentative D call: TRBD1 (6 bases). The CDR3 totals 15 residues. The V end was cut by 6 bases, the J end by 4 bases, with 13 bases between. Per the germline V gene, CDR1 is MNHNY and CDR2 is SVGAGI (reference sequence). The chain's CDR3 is CASSQTGTGANVLTF. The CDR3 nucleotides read TGTGCCAGCAGCCAAACCGGGACAGGGGCCAACGTCCTGACTTTC.

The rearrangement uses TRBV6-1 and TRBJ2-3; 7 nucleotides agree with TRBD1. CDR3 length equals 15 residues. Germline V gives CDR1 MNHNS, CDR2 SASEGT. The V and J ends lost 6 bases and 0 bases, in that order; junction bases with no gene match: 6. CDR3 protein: CASRIQGYSTDTQYF. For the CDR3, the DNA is TGTGCCAGCAGGATACAGGGGTACAGCACAGATACGCAGTATTTT.

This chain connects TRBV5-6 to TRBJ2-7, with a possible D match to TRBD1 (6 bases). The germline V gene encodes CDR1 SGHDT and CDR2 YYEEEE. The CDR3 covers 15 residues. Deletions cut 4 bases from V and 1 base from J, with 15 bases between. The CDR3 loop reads CASSPADRTSYEQYF. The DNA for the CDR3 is TGTGCCAGCAGCCCCGCGGACAGAACTTCCTACGAGCAGTACTTC. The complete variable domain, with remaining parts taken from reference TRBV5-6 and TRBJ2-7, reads DAGVTQSPTHLIKTRGQQVTLRCSPKSGHDTVSWYQQALGQGPQFIFQYYEEEERQRGNFPDRFSGHQFPNYSSELNVNALLLGDSALYLCASSPADRTSYEQYFGPGTRLTVT.

CDR3 sequence (DNA): TGTGCCAGCAGCTTGGGGCCGGGACTAGCGGGAGATACGCAGTATTTT. Translating gives CASSLGPGLAGDTQYF. This chain joins TRBV7-2 and TRBJ2-3; TRBD2 matches at 12 bases. The length of the CDR3 is 16 residues. Unmatched junction bases numbered 6, after V lost 3 bases and J lost 5 bases. In germline, CDR1 is SGHTA, CDR2 FQGNSA.

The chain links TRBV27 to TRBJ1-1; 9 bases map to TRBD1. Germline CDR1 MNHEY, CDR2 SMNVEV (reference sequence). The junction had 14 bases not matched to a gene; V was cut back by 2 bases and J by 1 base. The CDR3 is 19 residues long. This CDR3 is CASSLRVGLRGQGNTEAFF. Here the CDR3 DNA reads TGTGCCAGCAGTTTAAGGGTCGGGTTGAGGGGACAGGGGAACACTGAAGCTTTCTTT.

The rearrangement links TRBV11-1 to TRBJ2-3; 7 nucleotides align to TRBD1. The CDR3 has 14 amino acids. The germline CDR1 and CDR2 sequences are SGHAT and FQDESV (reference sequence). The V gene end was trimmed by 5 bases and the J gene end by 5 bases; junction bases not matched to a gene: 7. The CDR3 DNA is TGTGCCAGCAGCCGACAGGGTCGCCTAGATACGCAGTATTTT. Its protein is CASSRQGRLDTQYF.

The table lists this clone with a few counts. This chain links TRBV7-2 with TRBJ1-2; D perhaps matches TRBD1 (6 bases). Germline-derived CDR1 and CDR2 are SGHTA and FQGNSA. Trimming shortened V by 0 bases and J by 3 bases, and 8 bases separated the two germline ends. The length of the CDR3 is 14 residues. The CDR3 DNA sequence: TGTGCCAGCAGCTTAGCAGGGGGGGACTATGGCTACACCTTC. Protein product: CASSLAGGDYGYTF.

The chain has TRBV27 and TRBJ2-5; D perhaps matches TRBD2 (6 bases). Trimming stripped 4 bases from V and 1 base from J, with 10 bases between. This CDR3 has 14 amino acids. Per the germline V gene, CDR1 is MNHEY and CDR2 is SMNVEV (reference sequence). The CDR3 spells CASSSGLSQETQYF. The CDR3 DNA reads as TGTGCCAGCAGTTCGGGACTGTCCCAAGAGACCCAGTACTTC.

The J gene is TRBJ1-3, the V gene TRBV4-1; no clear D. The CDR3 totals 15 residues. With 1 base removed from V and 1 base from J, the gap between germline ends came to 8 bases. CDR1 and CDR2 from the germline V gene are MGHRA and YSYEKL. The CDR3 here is CASSQGAVSGNTIYF. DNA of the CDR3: TGCGCCAGCAGCCAAGGTGCGGTTTCTGGAAACACCATATATTTT.